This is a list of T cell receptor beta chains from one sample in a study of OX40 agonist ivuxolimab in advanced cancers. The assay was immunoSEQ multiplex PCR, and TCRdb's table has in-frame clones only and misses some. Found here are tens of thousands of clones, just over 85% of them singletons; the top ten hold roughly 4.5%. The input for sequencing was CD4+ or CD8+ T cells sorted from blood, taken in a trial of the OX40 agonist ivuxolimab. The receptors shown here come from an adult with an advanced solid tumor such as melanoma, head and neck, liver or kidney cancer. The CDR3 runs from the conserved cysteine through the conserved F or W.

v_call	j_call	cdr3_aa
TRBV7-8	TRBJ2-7	CASSLAEDRVSYEQYF
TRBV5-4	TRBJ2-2	CASSALPGSGRNTGELFF
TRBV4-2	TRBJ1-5	CASSQGTGMDQPQHF
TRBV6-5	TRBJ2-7	CASRNSGGASYEQYF
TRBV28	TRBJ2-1	CASSQSYNEQFF
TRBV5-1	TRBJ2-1	CASNGGAGGFDNEQFF
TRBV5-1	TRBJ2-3	CASTQGRTDTQYF
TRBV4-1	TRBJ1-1	CASSRSVGALNTEAFF
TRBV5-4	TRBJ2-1	CASSFKAGGNEQFF
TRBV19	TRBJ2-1	CASSGNPTGQFF
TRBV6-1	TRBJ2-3	CASSETSGRARGTDTQYF
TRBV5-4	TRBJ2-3	CASTLALGTSTDTQYF
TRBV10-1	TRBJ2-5	CASSDGGLAGSETQYF
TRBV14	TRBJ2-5	CASSQYPGETQYF
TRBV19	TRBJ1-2	CASSRDYGYTF
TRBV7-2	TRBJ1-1	CASGLDTEAFF
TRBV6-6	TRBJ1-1	CASSRENTEAFF
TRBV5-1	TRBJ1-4	CASSLRGPNEKLFF
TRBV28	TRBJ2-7	CASSPEGEGLREQYF
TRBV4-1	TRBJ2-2	CASSFAPAQDTGELFF
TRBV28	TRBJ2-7	CASSETGTGRYEQYF